This T cell receptor beta chain was found in a study of Ad26.COV2.S vaccination and SARS-CoV-2 variants (dated by TCRdb to 2020 to 2022). Turning to the overall study: TCRbeta repertoire sequencing was used to assess the specificity and breadth of SARS-CoV-2-reactive T cell receptors after Ad26.COV2.S vaccination. The TCR-sequenced set comprised around 30 samples: approximately 19 Ad26.COV2.S vaccine recipients, 5 placebo recipients and 8 SARS-CoV-2 convalescent individuals.

As encoded in the germline V gene, CDR1 is MNHEY while CDR2 is SVGAGI. Including the terminal cysteine and phenylalanine, the CDR3 comprises 16 residues. Kept here is only the CDR3 DNA, which spans 48 bases and is read in frame from base 1. Deletion took 0 bases off V and 1 base off J, with a span of 10 bases between the germline ends. As for this clone: It lacks a known antigen. Base-call qualities are not available, and no considerably larger clone is one nucleotide away.

TCRbeta CDR3 regions were sequenced with the immunoSEQ Assay. After extraction, genomic DNA underwent amplification by bias-controlled multiplex PCR, followed by high-throughput sequencing. Regarding the original processing steps: To quantify the absolute abundance of every unique TCRbeta CDR3 region, sequences were collapsed and filtered. T cell fraction was estimated by normalizing TCRbeta template counts to usable DNA, with usable DNA measured through amplification of reference genes found in all nucleated cells. Repertoire TCRs were annotated as SARS-CoV-2-specific by exact matching of V gene, CDR3 amino acid sequence and J gene to a known reactive TCR set. The reference SARS-CoV-2 TCR set was obtained from MIRA and was filtered for enrichment in COVID-19-positive ImmuneCODE repertoires, whereby public or cross-reactive TCRs were removed. Based on the MIRA antigens, annotated TCRs were further analysed at the level of specific ORF or position within ORF. Breadth was defined as the number of annotated unique rearrangements divided by the total number of unique productive rearrangements, and depth was defined as the summed frequency of the annotated unique rearrangements. TCR breadth was compared between groups using two-sided Wilcoxon rank-sum tests. As stored in TCRdb, this immuneACCESS dataset retains in-frame rearrangements with V and J assigned. A fraction of the clones does not appear; measured against another copy, unresolved V genes explain less than half of the discrepancy, and the remainder lacks a known reason. V, J and clone size reflect that table, while D and trimming were determined from the DNA. The sample profile shows over 110,000 clones; more than 80% of them were found once. The ten largest clones represent 5% of the sample.

In the paper's terms, the time point label means: individuals recovered from natural SARS-CoV-2 infection. Paper-wide results and their limitations: Higher spike-specific TCR breadth was observed in Ad26.COV2.S recipients than in placebo recipients (P = 0.0014). Vaccine and placebo recipients had comparable non-spike TCR breadth, which fits with the vaccine containing only spike. Substantial breadth of spike-specific CD8+ and CD4+ T cell responses was reported after vaccination. It was noted by the authors that total T cell responses may have been underestimated by the TCR breadth and depth analyses.

The rearranged segments are TRBV6-5 and TRBJ2-1; TRBD2 could be the D gene, as 5 bases match. The sample here was peripheral blood, taken after recovery from COVID-19. This clonotype was sampled from a human donor who had recovered from COVID-19. This receptor carries the CDR3 CASSYSLGVSYNEQFF. The nucleotide sequence reads as follows: TGTGCCAGCAGTTACTCCCTCGGGGTTTCCTACAATGAGCAGTTCTTC.